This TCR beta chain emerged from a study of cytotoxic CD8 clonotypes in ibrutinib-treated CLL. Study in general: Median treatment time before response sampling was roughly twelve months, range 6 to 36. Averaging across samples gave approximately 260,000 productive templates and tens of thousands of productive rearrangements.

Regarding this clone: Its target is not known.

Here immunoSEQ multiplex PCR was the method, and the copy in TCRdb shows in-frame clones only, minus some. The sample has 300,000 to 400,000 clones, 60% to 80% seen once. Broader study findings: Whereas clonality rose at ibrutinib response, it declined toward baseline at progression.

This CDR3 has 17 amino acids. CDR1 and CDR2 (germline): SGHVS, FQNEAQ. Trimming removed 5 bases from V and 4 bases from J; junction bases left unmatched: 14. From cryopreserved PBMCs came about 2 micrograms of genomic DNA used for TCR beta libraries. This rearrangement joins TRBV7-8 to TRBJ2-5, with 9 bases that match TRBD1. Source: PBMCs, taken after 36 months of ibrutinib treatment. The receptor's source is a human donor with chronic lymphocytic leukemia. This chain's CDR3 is CASSPPMGWDRAETQYF. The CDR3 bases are TGTGCCAGCAGCCCCCCAATGGGGTGGGACAGGGCAGAGACCCAGTACTTC.